This T cell receptor beta chain appears in the sequencing data of a study of Ad26.COV2.S vaccination and SARS-CoV-2 variants. The junction had 13 bases not matched to a gene; V was cut back by 3 bases and J by 0 bases. The germline V gene encodes CDR1 SNHLY and CDR2 FYNNEI. The CDR3 has 18 residues. Study outcomes and limitations: Researchers reported similar non-spike TCR breadth in vaccine and placebo recipients. Possibly, TCR breadth and depth analyses underestimated total T cell responses. Placebo recipients had lower spike-specific TCR breadth than vaccine recipients.

Regarding this clone: Its cognate antigen is unknown.

Using immunoSEQ multiplex PCR, the repertoire was profiled, and TCRdb retains in-frame clones only, with some absent. The top ten hold under 4% of the sample, which has about 350,000 clones, 92% seen once. The material was peripheral blood, obtained after recovery from COVID-19. This sequence was found in a human donor who had recovered from COVID-19. The chain couples TRBV2 to TRBJ1-1; the match to TRBD1 covers 7 bases. The CDR3 loop is CASSDPPKGQSMNTEAFF. CDR3 coding DNA: TGTGCCAGCAGTGATCCCCCCAAGGGACAGAGTATGAACACTGAAGCTTTCTTT.